The 17 T cell receptor beta chains listed next were all sequenced from one sample in a study of blood T cell repertoires in COVID-19. Sequenced by immunoSEQ multiplex PCR; TCRdb stores in-frame clones only, minus some. The sample includes 70,000 to 90,000 clones, under 85% of them seen just once. The sample consisted of peripheral blood. Receptors were obtained from an older man with acute or convalescent COVID-19.

V usage is TRBV12-3 or TRBV12-4 and J usage is TRBJ2-1; 10 bases map to TRBD2. J gave up 8 bases and V 10 bases, and 5 bases lay outside the gene matches. The CDR3 runs to 12 residues. CDR3 DNA: TGTGCCACTTCCGGGACTAGCGATGAGCAGTTCTTC. This encodes CATSGTSDEQFF.

The chain has TRBV27 and TRBJ2-3; the D is unclear. This CDR3 contains 14 residues. Between the trimmed V and J ends, which lost 3 bases and 2 bases, there was a span of 9 bases. Germline V lookup: CDR1 MNHEY, CDR2 SMNVEV (reference sequence). The CDR3 bases are TGTGCCAGCAGTTTTAAGAGGAACACAGATACGCAGTATTTT. It is translated as CASSFKRNTDTQYF.

As concerns this clone: Additional DNA sequences in this sample encode the identical CDR3. This chain connects TRBV24-1 to TRBJ1-5, with D unresolved. The ends were cut back, 1 base at V and 0 bases at J, with 3 bases in the middle. Germline assignment: CDR1 KGHDR and CDR2 SFDVKD. The CDR3 extends over 14 amino acids. This CDR3 is CATSDLYSNQPQHF. The CDR3 nucleotides are TGTGCCACCAGTGATTTATATAGCAATCAGCCCCAGCATTTT.

The chain carries TRBV5-1 and TRBJ2-1; TRBD2 matches at 9 bases. After removal of 4 bases from V and 4 bases from J, the junction contained 9 bases not matched to a gene. CDR3 length: 16 residues. Germline CDR1 SGHRS, CDR2 YFSETQ. In nucleotides, the CDR3 is TGCGCCAGCAGCGAAAATAGCGGGGGCCATTACAATGAGCAGTTCTTC. This encodes CASSENSGGHYNEQFF.

The V and J genes are TRBV15 and TRBJ1-4; TRBD1 matches at 12 bases. The CDR3 has 18 amino acids. The germline CDR1 and CDR2 sequences are LNHNV and YYDKDF (reference sequence). The trim removed 0 bases at V and 3 bases at J, leaving 5 bases unmatched. The CDR3 loop is CATSRERDRGRPNEKLFF. CDR3 coding DNA: TGTGCCACCAGCAGAGAACGGGACAGGGGGCGACCTAATGAAAAACTGTTTTTT.

This sequence joins TRBV7-9 and TRBJ2-6; TRBD2 matches at 7 bases. Germline lookup yields CDR1 SEHNR and CDR2 FQNEAQ (reference sequence). The CDR3 runs to 17 residues. Trimming removed 5 bases from V and 2 bases from J; junction bases left unmatched: 9. The CDR3 region is CASSLPRGRAGANVLTF. CDR3 DNA: TGTGCCAGCAGCCTACCCCGGGGGAGGGCTGGGGCCAACGTCCTGACTTTC.

This clone was observed a few times. The genes are TRBV24-1 and TRBJ2-1; 8 nucleotides line up with TRBD2. V lost 3 bases and J lost 0; bases outside the gene matches: 3. CDR3 length: 16 amino acids. The germline V gene encodes CDR1 KGHDR and CDR2 SFDVKD. In DNA form, the CDR3 reads TGTGCCACCAGTGATACGAGCGGGGGCTCCTACAATGAGCAGTTCTTC. It is translated as CATSDTSGGSYNEQFF.

This clone appeared a few times. The V gene is TRBV2, the J gene TRBJ2-7; TRBD1 is a possible D gene (7 bases). V lost 2 bases and J 5 bases, leaving 13 bases between the germline ends. The CDR3 runs to 14 residues. Germline lookup yields CDR1 SNHLY and CDR2 FYNNEI. In DNA, the CDR3 is TGTGCCAGCAGTGAAAGGCAGGGGGGCAACGAGCAGTACGTC. It encodes CASSERQGGNEQYV.

Here the CDR3 DNA reads TGTGCCAGCAGTTTGATCCCGGGACAGGGAACTTTGGCCCAGTACTTC. Its protein is CASSLIPGQGTLAQYF. This rearrangement joins TRBV27 to TRBJ2-5, with 9 bases lining up with TRBD1. Per the germline V gene, CDR1 is MNHEY and CDR2 is SMNVEV (reference sequence). The CDR3 sequence is 16 residues long. V lost 3 bases, J lost 9 bases, and 14 bases stayed unmatched.

CDR3 residues: CASSLQGSTEAFF. CDR3 coding DNA: TGTGCCAGTTCACTACAGGGATCGACTGAAGCTTTCTTT. The chain recombines TRBV19 with TRBJ1-1; tentatively, D is TRBD1 (6 bases). The CDR3 length is 13 residues. Per the germline V gene, CDR1 is LNHDA and CDR2 is SQIVND (reference sequence). With 8 bases removed from V and 5 bases from J, the gap between germline ends came to 15 bases.

In the case of this clone: Additional DNA sequences in this sample encode the identical CDR3. The chain couples TRBV5-1 to TRBJ1-2; TRBD1 aligns across 9 bases. Germline lookup yields CDR1 SGHRS and CDR2 YFSETQ. The CDR3 totals 13 residues. The ends lost 4 bases at V and 6 bases at J; junction bases unmatched: 4. The CDR3 DNA reads TGCGCCAGCAGCCCCGGACAGGGGAATGGCTACACCTTC. It encodes CASSPGQGNGYTF.

The chain combines TRBV7-7 with TRBJ2-2; 9 bases align to TRBD1. CDR3 length: 14 residues. V lost 4 bases to trimming and J lost 4 bases; unmatched junction nucleotides: 1. In germline, CDR1 is SSHAT, CDR2 FNYEAQ (reference sequence). The CDR3 here is CASSSTGGTGELFF. CDR3 nucleotides: TGTGCCAGCAGCTCGACAGGGGGCACCGGGGAGCTGTTTTTT.

The rearrangement links TRBV6-5 to TRBJ2-7, with TRBD2 identical over 11 bases. Germline loops: CDR1 MNHEY, CDR2 SVGAGI. The trim removed 6 bases at V and 7 bases at J, leaving 5 bases unmatched. This CDR3 is built from 13 residues. In DNA, the CDR3 is TGTGCCAGCAGCCTAGCTAGCGGGGGGGAGCAGTACGTC. Residues: CASSLASGGEQYV.

V gene TRBV5-1 combines with J gene TRBJ2-1, with TRBD1 matching 9 bases. V trimming: 4 bases; J trimming: 5 bases; junction bases outside the gene matches: 7. This CDR3 is built from 15 residues. CDR1 SGHRS and CDR2 YFSETQ come from the germline V gene. The CDR3 region has the DNA TGCGCCAGCAGCCGGGGACAGGGAAGTAACAATGAGCAGTTCTTC. This codes for CASSRGQGSNNEQFF.

The chain employs TRBV29-1 and TRBJ1-3, with 7 bases that match TRBD1. Germline CDR1 reads SQVTM; CDR2 reads ANQGSEA. The CDR3 is 13 amino acids. Trimming cost V 5 bases and J 9 bases; bases outside gene matches: 10. The CDR3 DNA reads as TGCAGCGTTACCAGACAGGGCGCGACCACCATATATTTT. The encoded protein is CSVTRQGATTIYF.

The rearrangement joins TRBV5-6 to TRBJ2-5; TRBD2 agrees at 11 bases. The CDR3 has 14 residues. V shed 5 bases and J 3 bases; nucleotides not matched to a gene: 3. From germline, CDR1 is SGHDT and CDR2 YYEEEE. Written as DNA, the CDR3 is TGTGCCAGCAGATCGACTAGCGGGGAAGAGACCCAGTACTTC. It encodes CASRSTSGEETQYF.

The V call is TRBV11-2, the J call TRBJ2-5, with TRBD2 as a possible D gene (5 bases). The CDR3 has 12 residues. Germline V gene sequence: CDR1 SGHAT, CDR2 FQNNGV. Trimming pared 5 bases from V and 5 bases from J, leaving 9 bases between. CDR3 coding DNA: TGTGCCAGCAGCCCCGGGATTGAGACCCAGTACTTC. Amino acid sequence: CASSPGIETQYF.